These 8 T cell receptor beta chains came from one sample sequenced in a study of blood T cell repertoires in COVID-19. The repertoire was sequenced with immunoSEQ multiplex PCR; TCRdb's copy has only in-frame clones and lacks some. The sample records 220,000 or so clones, roughly 84% being singletons. Sequences were obtained from PBMCs or T cells enriched from blood (not recorded which). The receptors were gathered from a middle-aged woman who had recovered from COVID-19.

This clone was counted at least ten times. This chain joins TRBV20-1 and TRBJ2-1, with TRBD2 identical over 7 bases. The CDR3 consists of 15 residues. With V trimmed by 3 bases and J by 8 bases, 13 bases remained unmatched. Germline CDR1 and CDR2: DFQATT and SNEGSKA (reference sequence). CDR3 nucleotide sequence: TGCAGTGCTAGTGGAGACGGACTAGTCCCTGATGAGCAGTTCTTC. It codes for CSASGDGLVPDEQFF.

The chain recombines TRBV3-1 (or the pseudogene TRBV3-2) with TRBJ2-5; D may be TRBD1 (6 bases). Between the trimmed V and J ends, which lost 0 bases and 3 bases, there was a span of 26 bases. The CDR3 is 20 amino acids. Germline V lookup: CDR1 LGHDT, CDR2 YNNKEL (reference sequence). CDR3 protein: CASSQEVRLDRSAQKETQYF. CDR3 bases: TGTGCCAGCAGCCAAGAGGTTAGGCTCGACAGGTCAGCCCAAAAAGAGACCCAGTACTTC.

V usage is TRBV25-1 and J usage is TRBJ1-6; D is uncertain. This CDR3 contains 14 residues. Deletions cut 6 bases from V and 9 bases from J, with 15 bases between. Germline values: CDR1 MGHDK, CDR2 SYGVNS. This CDR3 is CASRDSAWTSPLHF. DNA of the CDR3: TGTGCCAGCAGGGACTCGGCATGGACTTCACCCCTCCACTTT.

The chain combines TRBV2 with TRBJ2-7; 7 bases are a match to TRBD2. The CDR3 contains 13 residues. Germline V CDR1 and CDR2: SNHLY, FYNNEI. The V segment lost 7 bases and the J segment 4 bases; nucleotides outside the gene matches: 7. The CDR3 DNA reads TGTGCCAGCACCGCGGGAGTGGCGTACGAGCAGTACTTC. Residues: CASTAGVAYEQYF. Complete variable domain (other parts from reference TRBV2 and TRBJ2-7): EPEVTQTPSHQVTQMGQEVILRCVPISNHLYFYWYRQILGQKVEFLVSFYNNEISEKSEIFDDQFSVERPDGSNFTLKIRSTKLEDSAMYFCASTAGVAYEQYFGPGTRLTVT.

This chain joins TRBV18 and TRBJ2-1; D possibly corresponds to TRBD1 (5 bases). The CDR3 loop spans 17 amino acids. Between the trimmed V and J ends, which lost 2 bases and 4 bases, there was a span of 18 bases. Germline lookup yields CDR1 KGHSH and CDR2 LQKENI. CDR3 sequence: CASSPSQGRTYYNEQFF. DNA of the CDR3: TGTGCCAGCTCACCATCCCAGGGTCGCACCTATTACAATGAGCAGTTCTTC.

The chain uses TRBV28 and TRBJ1-2, with TRBD1 matching over 7 bases. Germline V CDR1 and CDR2: MDHEN, SYDVKM. CDR3 length equals 14 residues. V lost 6 bases to trimming and J lost 5 bases; unmatched junction nucleotides: 9. CDR3 sequence: CASSSPGGPYGYTF. DNA for the CDR3: TGTGCCAGCAGCTCACCAGGGGGGCCTTATGGCTACACCTTC.

This clone was detected only a few times. The CDR3 DNA reads TGTGCCAGCAGCTTTAGCGGGAGCGTGGGGGAGACCCAGTACTTC. This gives the protein CASSFSGSVGETQYF. The chain uses TRBV11-1 and TRBJ2-5; TRBD2 aligns across 9 bases. Per the germline V gene, CDR1 is SGHAT and CDR2 is FQDESV (reference sequence). V was clipped by 3 bases and J by 5 bases; unmatched bases: 7. CDR3 length: 15 residues.

The sample holds a few counts of this clone. V usage is TRBV6-5 and J usage is TRBJ2-7; D might be TRBD2 (6 bases). CDR1 MNHEY and CDR2 SVGAGI come from the germline V gene. The CDR3 totals 15 residues. Trimming stripped 2 bases from V and 0 bases from J, with 11 bases between. Here the CDR3 reads CASSYAAGTSYEQYV. The CDR3 nucleotides are TGTGCCAGCAGTTACGCCGCGGGAACCTCCTACGAGCAGTACGTC.